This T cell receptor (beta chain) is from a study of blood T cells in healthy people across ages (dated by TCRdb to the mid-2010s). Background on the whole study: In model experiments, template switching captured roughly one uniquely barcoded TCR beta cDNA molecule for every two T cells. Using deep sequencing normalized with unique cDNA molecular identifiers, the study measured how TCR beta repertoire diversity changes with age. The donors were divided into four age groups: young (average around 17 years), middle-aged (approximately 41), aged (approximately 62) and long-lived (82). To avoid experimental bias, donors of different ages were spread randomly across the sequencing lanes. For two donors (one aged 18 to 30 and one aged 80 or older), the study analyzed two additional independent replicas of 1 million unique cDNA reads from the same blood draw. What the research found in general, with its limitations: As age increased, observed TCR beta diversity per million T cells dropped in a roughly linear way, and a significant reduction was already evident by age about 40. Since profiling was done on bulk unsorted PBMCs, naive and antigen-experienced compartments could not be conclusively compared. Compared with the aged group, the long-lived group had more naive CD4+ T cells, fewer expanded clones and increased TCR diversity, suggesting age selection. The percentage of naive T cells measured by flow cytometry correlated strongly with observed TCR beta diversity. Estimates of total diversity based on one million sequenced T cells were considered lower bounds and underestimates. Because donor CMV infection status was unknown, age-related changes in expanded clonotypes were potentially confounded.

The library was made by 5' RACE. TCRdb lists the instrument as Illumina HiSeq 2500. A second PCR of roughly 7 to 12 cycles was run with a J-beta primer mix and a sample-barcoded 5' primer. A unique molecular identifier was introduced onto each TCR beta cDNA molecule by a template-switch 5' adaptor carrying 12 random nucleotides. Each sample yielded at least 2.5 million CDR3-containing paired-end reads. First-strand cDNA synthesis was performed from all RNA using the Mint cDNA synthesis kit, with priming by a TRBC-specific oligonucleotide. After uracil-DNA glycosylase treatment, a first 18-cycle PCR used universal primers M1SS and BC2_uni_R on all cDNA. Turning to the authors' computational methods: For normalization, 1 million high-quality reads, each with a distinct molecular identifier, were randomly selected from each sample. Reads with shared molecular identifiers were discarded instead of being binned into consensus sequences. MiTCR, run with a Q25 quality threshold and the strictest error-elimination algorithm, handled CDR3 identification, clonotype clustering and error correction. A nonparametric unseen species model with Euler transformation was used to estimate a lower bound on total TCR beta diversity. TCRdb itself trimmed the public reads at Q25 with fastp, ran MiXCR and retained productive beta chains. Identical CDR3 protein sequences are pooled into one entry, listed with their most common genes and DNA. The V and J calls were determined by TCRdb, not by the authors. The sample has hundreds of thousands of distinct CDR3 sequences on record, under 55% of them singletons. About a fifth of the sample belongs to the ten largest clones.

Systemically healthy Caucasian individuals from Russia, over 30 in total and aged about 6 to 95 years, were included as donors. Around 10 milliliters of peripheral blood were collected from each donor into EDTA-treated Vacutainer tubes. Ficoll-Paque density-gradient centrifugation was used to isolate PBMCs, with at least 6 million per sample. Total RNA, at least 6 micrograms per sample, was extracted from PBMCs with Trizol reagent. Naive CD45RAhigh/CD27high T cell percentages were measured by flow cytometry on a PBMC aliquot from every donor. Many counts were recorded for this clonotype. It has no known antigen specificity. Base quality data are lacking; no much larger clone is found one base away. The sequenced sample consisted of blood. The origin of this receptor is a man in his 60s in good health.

The CDR3 sequence is CASSLLKGILCNQPQHF. The sequence in DNA is TGTGCCAGCAGCCTCCTGAAGGGAATTCTTTGCAATCAGCCCCAGCATTTT. Recombination linked TRBV7-4 to TRBJ1-5, with no reliable assignment of the D segment. A distance of 19 bases separates the germline ends of V and J, which lose 5 bases and 2 bases respectively. CDR1 and CDR2 (SGHVT, SQSDAQ) derive from the germline V gene. The CDR3, cysteine through phenylalanine, is 17 amino acids long. Of all the DNA, just the CDR3 is kept, 51 bases in frame from base 1.